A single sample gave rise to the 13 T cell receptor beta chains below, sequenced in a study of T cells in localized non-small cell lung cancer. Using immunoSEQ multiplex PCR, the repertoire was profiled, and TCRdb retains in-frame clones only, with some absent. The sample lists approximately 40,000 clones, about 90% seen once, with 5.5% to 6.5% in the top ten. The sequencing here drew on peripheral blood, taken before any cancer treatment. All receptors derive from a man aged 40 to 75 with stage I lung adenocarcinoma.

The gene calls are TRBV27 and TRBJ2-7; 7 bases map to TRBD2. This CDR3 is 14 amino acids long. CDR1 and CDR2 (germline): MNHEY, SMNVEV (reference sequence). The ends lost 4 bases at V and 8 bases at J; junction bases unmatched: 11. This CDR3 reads CASSSLAGALQQYF. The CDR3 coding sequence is TGTGCCAGCAGTTCCTTAGCGGGCGCCCTCCAGCAGTACTTC.

The CDR3 region is CSAGTVSSYNEQFF. The CDR3 DNA reads as TGCAGCGCCGGGACCGTAAGCTCCTACAATGAGCAGTTCTTC. This sequence joins TRBV29-1 and TRBJ2-1; possibly TRBD1 or TRBD2 for D (5 bases each). V shed 7 bases and J shed 0 bases, with 13 bases lying between them. CDR1 is SQVTM and CDR2 is ANQGSEA in the germline V gene. The CDR3 extends over 14 amino acids.

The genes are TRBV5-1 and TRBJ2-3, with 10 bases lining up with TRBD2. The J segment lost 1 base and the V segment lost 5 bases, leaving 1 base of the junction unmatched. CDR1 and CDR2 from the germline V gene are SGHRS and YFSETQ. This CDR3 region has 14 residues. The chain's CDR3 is CASRLAGGTDTQYF. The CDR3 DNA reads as TGCGCCAGCAGGCTAGCGGGGGGCACAGATACGCAGTATTTT.

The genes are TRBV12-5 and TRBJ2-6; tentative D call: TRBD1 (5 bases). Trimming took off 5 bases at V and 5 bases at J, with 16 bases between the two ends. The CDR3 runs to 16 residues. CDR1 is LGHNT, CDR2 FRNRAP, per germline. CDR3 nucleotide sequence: TGTGCTAGTGGTACTGCAGGACAAAGTCGGGCCAACGTCCTGACTTTC. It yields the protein CASGTAGQSRANVLTF.

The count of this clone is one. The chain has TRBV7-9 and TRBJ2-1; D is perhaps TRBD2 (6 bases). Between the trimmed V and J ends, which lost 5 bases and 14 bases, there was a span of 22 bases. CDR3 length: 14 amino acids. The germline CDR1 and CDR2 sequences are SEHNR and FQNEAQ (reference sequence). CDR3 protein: CASSVTRDSPEEFF. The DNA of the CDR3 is TGTGCCAGCAGCGTTACGAGGGACTCCCCAGAGGAGTTCTTC.

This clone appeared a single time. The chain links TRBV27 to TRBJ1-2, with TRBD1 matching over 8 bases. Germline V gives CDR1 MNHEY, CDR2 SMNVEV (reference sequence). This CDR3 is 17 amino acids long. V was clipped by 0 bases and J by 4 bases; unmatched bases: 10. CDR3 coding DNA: TGTGCCAGCAGTTTATCGGGGACAGGAACATTAGGCTATGGCTACACCTTC. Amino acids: CASSLSGTGTLGYGYTF.

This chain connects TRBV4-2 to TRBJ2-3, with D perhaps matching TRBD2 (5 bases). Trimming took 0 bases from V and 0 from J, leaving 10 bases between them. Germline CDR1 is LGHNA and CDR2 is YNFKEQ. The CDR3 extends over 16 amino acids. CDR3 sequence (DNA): TGTGCCAGCAGCCAAGAGACGGGAATAAGCACAGATACGCAGTATTTT. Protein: CASSQETGISTDTQYF.

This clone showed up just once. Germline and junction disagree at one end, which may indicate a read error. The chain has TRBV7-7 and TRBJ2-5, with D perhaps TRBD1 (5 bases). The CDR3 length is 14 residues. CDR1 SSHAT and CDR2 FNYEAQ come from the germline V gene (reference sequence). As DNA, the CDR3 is TGTGCTAGCAGCTTAGGGGCGCCCGACGGGACCCAGTACTTC. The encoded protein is CASSLGAPDGTQYF.

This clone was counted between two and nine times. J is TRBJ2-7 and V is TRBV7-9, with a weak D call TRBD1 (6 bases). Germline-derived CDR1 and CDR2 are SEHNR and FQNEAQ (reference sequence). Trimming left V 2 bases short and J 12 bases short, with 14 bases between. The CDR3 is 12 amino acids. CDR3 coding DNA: TGTGCCAGCAGCTTACAGACAGGTCGTATGTACTTC. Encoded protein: CASSLQTGRMYF. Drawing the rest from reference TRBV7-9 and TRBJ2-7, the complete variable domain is DTGVSQNPRHKITKRGQNVTFRCDPISEHNRLYWYRQTLGQGPEFLTYFQNEAQLEKSRLLSDRFSAERPKGSFSTLEIQRTEQGDSAMYLCASSLQTGRMYFGPGTRLTVT.

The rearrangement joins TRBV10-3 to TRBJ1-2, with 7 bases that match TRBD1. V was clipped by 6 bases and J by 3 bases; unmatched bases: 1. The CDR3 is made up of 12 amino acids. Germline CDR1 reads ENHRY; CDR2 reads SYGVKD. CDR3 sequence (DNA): TGTGCCATCAGAGGGACAGACTATGGCTACACCTTC. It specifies CAIRGTDYGYTF.

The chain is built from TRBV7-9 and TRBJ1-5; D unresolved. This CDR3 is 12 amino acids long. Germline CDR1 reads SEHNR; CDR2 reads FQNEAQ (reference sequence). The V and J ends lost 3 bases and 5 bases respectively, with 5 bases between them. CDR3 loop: CASSFTDQPQHF. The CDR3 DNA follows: TGTGCCAGCAGCTTCACCGATCAGCCCCAGCATTTT. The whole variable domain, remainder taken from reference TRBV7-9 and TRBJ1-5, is DTGVSQNPRHKITKRGQNVTFRCDPISEHNRLYWYRQTLGQGPEFLTYFQNEAQLEKSRLLSDRFSAERPKGSFSTLEIQRTEQGDSAMYLCASSFTDQPQHFGDGTRLSIL.

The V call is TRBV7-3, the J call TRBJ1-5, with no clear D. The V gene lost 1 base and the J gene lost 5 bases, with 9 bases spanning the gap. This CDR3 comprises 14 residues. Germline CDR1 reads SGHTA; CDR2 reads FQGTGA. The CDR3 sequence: CASSLIGSDQPQHF. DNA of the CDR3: TGTGCCAGCAGCTTAATAGGGTCGGATCAGCCCCAGCATTTT.

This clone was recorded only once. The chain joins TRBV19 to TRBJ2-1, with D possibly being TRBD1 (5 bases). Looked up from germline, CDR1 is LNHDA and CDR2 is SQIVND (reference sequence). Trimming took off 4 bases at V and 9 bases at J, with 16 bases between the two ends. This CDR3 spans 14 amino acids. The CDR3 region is CASSKAGNFGEQFF. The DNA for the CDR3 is TGTGCCAGTAGTAAGGCAGGGAATTTTGGTGAGCAGTTCTTC.